Here is one TCR beta chain with its context. As yet, its antigen is unknown. A 5'RACE reaction primed in the constant segment made cDNA libraries of TCR alpha and TCR beta, and these carried sample barcodes and UMIs. TCRdb re-called the 5' RACE reads through MiXCR, storing one row per CDR3 protein. The table shows over 500,000 distinct CDR3 sequences, with roughly 17% occurring only once. The data originate from a study of T-cell memory formation after mild COVID-19. Across the study: TCR clusters were mostly confined to one donor each. Findings of the study overall: SARS-CoV-2 specificity was not confirmed for second-wave clones peaking on day 37. Contracting CD4+ clones sat mainly in CM and EM; CD8+ in EMRA.

This CDR3 is built from 12 residues. V lost 3 bases to trimming and J lost 3 bases, with 7 bases between them. From germline, CDR1 is SQVTM and CDR2 ANQGSEA. Sequencing was performed on PBMCs or a T cell subset sorted from them (not recorded which). This clonotype originated in an adult woman who had mild COVID-19 (a few samples of this study predate the infection). Cell type and time point are not known. This chain links TRBV29-1 with TRBJ2-3; D is undetermined. CDR3 loop: CSVETATDTQYF. CDR3 in DNA: TGCAGCGTTGAGACCGCTACAGATACGCAGTATTTT.